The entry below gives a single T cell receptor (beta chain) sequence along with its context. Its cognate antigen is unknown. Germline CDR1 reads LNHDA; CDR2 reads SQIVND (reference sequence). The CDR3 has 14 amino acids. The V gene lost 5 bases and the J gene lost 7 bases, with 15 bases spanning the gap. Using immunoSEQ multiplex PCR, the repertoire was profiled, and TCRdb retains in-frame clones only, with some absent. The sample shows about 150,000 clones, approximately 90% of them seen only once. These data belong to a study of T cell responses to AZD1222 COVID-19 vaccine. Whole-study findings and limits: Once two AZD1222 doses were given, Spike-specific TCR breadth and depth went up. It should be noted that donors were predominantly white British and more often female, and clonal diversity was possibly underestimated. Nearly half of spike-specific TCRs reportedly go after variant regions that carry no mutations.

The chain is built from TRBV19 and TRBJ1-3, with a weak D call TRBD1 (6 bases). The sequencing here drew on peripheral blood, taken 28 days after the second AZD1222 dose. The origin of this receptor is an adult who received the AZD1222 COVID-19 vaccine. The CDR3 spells CASSRTGQRNTIYF. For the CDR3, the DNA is TGTGCCAGTAGTCGAACGGGACAAAGGAACACCATATATTTT.